This T cell receptor delta chain was profiled in a study of Vδ1+ human thymocytes. V lost 1 base, J lost 0 bases, and 33 bases lay in between. The CDR3 is 23 amino acids. From germline, CDR1 is TSWWSYY and CDR2 QGS. Comment on this clone: Its antigen is unidentified.

Sequences come from RNA converted to cDNA by reverse transcription. Multiplex PCR used pooled V-gene forward primers and a constant-region reverse primer to amplify CDR3s. TCRdb fed the multiplex PCR reads to CATT. This sample has around 24,000 delta-chain clones, with 25% to 35% found just once. Study outcomes and limitations: Donors shared many TRG clonotypes but few TRD clonotypes. Highly polyclonal TRG and TRD repertoires with Gaussian CDR3 length distributions appeared in thymus. Unexpected Vdelta2 sequences could cause misinterpretation of bulk repertoire data. Unlike peripheral blood Vdelta1+ controls, thymic delta-chain sequences included about 20% Vdelta2 and few Vdelta3.

This chain links TRDV1 with TRDJ1, with D maybe TRDD3 (10 bases). This sequence originates from a boy younger than two who had congenital heart surgery. What was sequenced was Vdelta1+ gamma-delta thymocytes from the thymus. Subset here: FACS-sorted CD3+ TCRalphabeta- TCRVdelta1+ TCRVdelta2- thymocytes. In nucleotides, the CDR3 is TGTGCTCTTGGGGAACGGAGGGGGACCCTTCCTACTACTGGGGGATGGAACACCGATAAACTCATCTTT. It translates to CALGERRGTLPTTGGWNTDKLIF.